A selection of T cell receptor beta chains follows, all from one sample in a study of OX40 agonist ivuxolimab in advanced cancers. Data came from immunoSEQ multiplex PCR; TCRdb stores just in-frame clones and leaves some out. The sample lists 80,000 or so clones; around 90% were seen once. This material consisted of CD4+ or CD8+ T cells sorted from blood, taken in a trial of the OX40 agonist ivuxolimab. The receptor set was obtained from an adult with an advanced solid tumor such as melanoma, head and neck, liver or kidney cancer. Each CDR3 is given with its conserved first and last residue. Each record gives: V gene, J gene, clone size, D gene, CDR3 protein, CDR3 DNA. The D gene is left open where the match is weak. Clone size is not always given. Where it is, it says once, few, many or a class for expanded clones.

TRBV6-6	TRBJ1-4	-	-	CASGLVGEKLFF	TGTGCCAGCGGGCTCGTCGGGGAAAAACTGTTTTTT
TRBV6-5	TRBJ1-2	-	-	CASGSQRGYTF	TGTGCCAGCGGAAGTCAGAGGGGCTACACCTTC
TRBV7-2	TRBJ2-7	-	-	CASSYLGTFYEQYF	TGTGCCAGCAGCTATCTCGGGACATTCTACGAGCAGTACTTC
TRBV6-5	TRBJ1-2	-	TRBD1	CASSRQGPYGYTF	TGTGCCAGCAGTCGACAGGGGCCCTATGGCTACACCTTC
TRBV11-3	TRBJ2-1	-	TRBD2	CASSLDHGTSGYNEQFF	TGTGCCAGCAGCTTAGATCATGGGACTAGCGGCTACAATGAGCAGTTCTTC
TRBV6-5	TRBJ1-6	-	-	CASSRERQQNSPLHF	TGTGCCAGCAGCCGGGAGCGGCAGCAGAATTCACCCCTCCACTTT
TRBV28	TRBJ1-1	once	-	CASSFPKNTEAFF	TGTGCCAGCAGTTTTCCAAAGAACACTGAAGCTTTCTTT
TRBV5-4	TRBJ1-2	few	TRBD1	CASSLAGQGDYGYTF	TGTGCCAGCAGCTTGGCCGGACAGGGCGACTATGGCTACACCTTC
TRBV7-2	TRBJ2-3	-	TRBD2	CASSLTSGTADTQYF	TGTGCCAGCAGCTTAACTAGCGGGACGGCAGATACGCAGTATTTT
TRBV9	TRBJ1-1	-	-	CASSVIPGTAGNTEAFF	TGTGCCAGCAGCGTTATTCCGGGGACGGCGGGGAACACTGAAGCTTTCTTT
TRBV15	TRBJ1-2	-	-	CATSRDRQGRFGYTF	TGTGCCACCAGCAGAGATAGGCAAGGGCGATTTGGCTACACCTTC
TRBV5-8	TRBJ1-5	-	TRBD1	CASSSGQGASNQPQHF	TGTGCCAGCAGCAGTGGACAGGGGGCTAGCAATCAGCCCCAGCATTTT
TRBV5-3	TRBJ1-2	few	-	CARSSGHRSYGYTF	TGTGCCAGAAGCTCGGGACATCGCAGCTATGGCTACACCTTC
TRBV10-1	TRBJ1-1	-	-	CASKGNLDTEAFF	TGCGCCAGCAAAGGGAATTTAGACACTGAAGCTTTCTTT
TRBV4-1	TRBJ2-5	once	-	CASSQDGTSGETQYF	TGCGCCAGCAGCCAAGATGGAACTAGTGGAGAGACCCAGTACTTC
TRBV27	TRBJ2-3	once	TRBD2	CASFSGLPYTDTQYF	TGTGCCAGCTTTTCGGGACTACCCTACACAGATACGCAGTATTTT
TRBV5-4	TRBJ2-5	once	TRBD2	CASSFVAGGQETQYF	TGTGCCAGCAGCTTTGTAGCGGGGGGACAAGAGACCCAGTACTTC
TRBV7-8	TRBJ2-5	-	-	CASSQKVFQETQYF	TGTGCCAGCAGCCAAAAGGTTTTTCAAGAGACCCAGTACTTC
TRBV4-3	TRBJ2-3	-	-	CASSQAGQPFTDTQYF	TGCGCCAGCAGCCAGGCGGGACAGCCATTCACAGATACGCAGTATTTT
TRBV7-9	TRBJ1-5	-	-	CASSVNNQPQHF	TGTGCCAGCAGCGTGAACAATCAGCCCCAGCATTTT
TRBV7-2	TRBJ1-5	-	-	CASTQWVSGPQPQHF	TGTGCCAGCACCCAATGGGTGTCAGGGCCGCAGCCCCAGCATTTT
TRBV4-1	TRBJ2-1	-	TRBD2	CASSQTGLAGGSNNEQFF	TGCGCCAGCAGCCAAACGGGACTAGCGGGGGGGAGTAACAATGAGCAGTTCTTC
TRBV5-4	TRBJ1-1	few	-	CASTRPGMNTEAFF	TGTGCCAGCACCCGCCCGGGGATGAACACTGAAGCTTTCTTT
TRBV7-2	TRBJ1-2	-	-	CASSLAITLKGYTF	TGTGCCAGCAGCTTAGCCATAACCCTCAAGGGCTACACCTTC
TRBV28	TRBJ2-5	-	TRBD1	CASSLTGWETQYF	TGTGCCAGCAGTTTGACAGGGTGGGAGACCCAGTACTTC
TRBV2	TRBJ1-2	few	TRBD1	CATKTGTNYGYTF	TGTGCCACCAAGACAGGGACTAACTATGGCTACACCTTC
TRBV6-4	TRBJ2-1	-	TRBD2	CASSDSKTSGSDNEQFF	TGTGCCAGCAGTGACTCGAAGACTAGCGGGAGTGACAATGAGCAGTTCTTC
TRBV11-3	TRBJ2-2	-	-	CASSARWTGELFF	TGTGCCAGCAGCGCCAGGTGGACCGGGGAGCTGTTTTTT
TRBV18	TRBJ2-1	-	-	CASSPRAETNNEQFF	TGTGCCAGCTCACCCCGGGCAGAAACTAACAATGAGCAGTTCTTC
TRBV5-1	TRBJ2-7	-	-	CASSPTGGNYEQYF	TGCGCCAGCAGCCCGACGGGCGGAAACTACGAGCAGTACTTC
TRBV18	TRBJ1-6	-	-	CASSPLPGTGQNSPLHF	TGTGCCAGCTCACCACTGCCCGGCACAGGGCAAAATTCACCCCTCCACTTT
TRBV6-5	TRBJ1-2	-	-	CASSYSGWEGYTF	TGTGCCAGCAGTTACTCAGGATGGGAGGGCTACACCTTC
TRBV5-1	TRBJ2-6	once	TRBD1	CASSAGQGISGANVLTF	TGCGCCAGCAGCGCGGGACAGGGTATTTCTGGGGCCAACGTCCTGACTTTC
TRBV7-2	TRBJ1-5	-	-	CASSREEGPGQPQHF	TGTGCCAGCAGCCGAGAGGAAGGACCCGGTCAGCCCCAGCATTTT
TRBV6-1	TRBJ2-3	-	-	CASSESPAGTDTQYF	TGTGCCAGCAGTGAATCGCCGGCAGGGACAGATACGCAGTATTTT